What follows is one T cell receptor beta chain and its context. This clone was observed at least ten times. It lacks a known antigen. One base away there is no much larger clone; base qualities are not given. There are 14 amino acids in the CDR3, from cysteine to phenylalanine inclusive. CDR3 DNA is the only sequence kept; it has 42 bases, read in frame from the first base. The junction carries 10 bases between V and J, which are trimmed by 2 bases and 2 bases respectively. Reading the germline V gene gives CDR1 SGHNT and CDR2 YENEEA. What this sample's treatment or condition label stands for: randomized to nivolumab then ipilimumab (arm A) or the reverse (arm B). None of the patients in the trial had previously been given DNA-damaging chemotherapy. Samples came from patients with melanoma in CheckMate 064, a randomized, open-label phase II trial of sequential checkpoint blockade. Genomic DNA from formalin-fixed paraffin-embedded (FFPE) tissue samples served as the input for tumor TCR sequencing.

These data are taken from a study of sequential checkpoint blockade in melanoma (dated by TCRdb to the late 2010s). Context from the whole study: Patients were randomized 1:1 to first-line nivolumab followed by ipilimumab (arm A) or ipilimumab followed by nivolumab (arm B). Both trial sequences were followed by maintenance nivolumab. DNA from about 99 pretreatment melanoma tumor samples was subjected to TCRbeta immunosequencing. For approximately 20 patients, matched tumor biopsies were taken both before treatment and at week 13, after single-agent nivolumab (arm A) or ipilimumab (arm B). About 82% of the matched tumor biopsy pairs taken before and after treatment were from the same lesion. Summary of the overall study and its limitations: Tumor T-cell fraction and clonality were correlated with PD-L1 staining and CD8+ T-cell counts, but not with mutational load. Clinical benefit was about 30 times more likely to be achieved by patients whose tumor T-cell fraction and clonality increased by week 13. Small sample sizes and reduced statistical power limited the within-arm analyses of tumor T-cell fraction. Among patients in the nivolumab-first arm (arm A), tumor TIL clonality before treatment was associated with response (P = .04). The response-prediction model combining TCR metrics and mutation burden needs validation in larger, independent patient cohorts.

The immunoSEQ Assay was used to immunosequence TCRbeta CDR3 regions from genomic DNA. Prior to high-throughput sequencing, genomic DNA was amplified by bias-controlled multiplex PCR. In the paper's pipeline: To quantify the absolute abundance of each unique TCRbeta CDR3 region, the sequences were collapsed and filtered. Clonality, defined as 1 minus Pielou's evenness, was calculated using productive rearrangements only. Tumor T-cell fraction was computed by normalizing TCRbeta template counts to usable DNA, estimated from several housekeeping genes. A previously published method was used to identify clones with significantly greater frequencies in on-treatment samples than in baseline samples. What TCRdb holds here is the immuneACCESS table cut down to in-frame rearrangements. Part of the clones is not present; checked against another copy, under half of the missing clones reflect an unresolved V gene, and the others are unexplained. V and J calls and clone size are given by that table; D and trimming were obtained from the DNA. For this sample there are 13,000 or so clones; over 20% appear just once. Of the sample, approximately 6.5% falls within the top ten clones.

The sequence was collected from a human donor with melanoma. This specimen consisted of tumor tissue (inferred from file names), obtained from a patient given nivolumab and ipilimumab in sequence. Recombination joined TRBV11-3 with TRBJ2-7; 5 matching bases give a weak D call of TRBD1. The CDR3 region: CASSLTREAYEQYF. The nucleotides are TGTGCCAGCAGCTTAACCAGGGAAGCCTACGAGCAGTACTTC.